This record concerns one T cell receptor (beta chain) sequence. Antigen unknown. The PCR ran on 60 Vbeta and 13 Jbeta primers. Assay: immunoSEQ multiplex PCR; the TCRdb copy retains only in-frame clones and omits some. The table lists some 120,000 clones. The germline gives CDR1 MNHNS, CDR2 SASEGT. The CDR3 extends over 14 amino acids. Trimming removed 2 bases at V and 4 bases at J, with 9 bases between. This entry is derived from a study of cytomegalovirus exposure and HLA in healthy donors. Study-level points and caveats: The authors considered a cluster of highly shared sequence variants likely to be a sequencing artifact. Earlier results showed most TCR beta V segments being productive about 87% or about 30% of the time.

Samples came from healthy bone marrow donors. The chain couples TRBV6-1 to TRBJ1-5; no clear D gene. Sequenced sample: PBMCs. The source is a young man in good health and CMV-seronegative. The chain's CDR3 is CASSETRSNQPQHF. The CDR3 nucleotides read TGTGCCAGCAGTGAAACCAGGTCGAATCAGCCCCAGCATTTT.